This T cell receptor beta chain was recorded in a study of blood T cells in healthy people across ages. PCR was performed a second time for about 7 to 12 cycles using a sample-barcoded 5' primer and a J-beta primer mix. TCRdb re-called the 5' RACE reads with MiXCR, one entry per CDR3 protein. The table lists over 700,000 distinct CDR3 sequences, 20% to 25% of them singletons, with 9.4% in the top ten. Germline CDR1 SGHAT, CDR2 FQNNGV. V lost 4 bases to trimming and J lost 8 bases, with 12 bases between them. The CDR3 consists of 13 residues. This same sample was also taken into another study, of T cells of mothers and their children.

Source material: blood. The chain links TRBV11-2 to TRBJ2-1, with no clear D. The clonotype originates from a boy between 10 and 17 years old in good health. CDR3 amino acids: CASSSPTRYEQFF. CDR3 coding DNA: TGTGCCAGCAGCTCCCCGACGCGCTATGAGCAGTTCTTC.